The entry that follows covers one T cell receptor (beta chain) sequence. Antigen unknown. Trimming shortened V by 0 bases and J by 7 bases, and 8 bases separated the two germline ends. This CDR3 spans 14 amino acids. From germline, CDR1 is SGHRS and CDR2 YFSETQ. The data derive from a study of cytomegalovirus exposure and HLA in healthy donors. It was with 60 Vbeta and 13 Jbeta primers that the PCR ran. Data came from immunoSEQ multiplex PCR; TCRdb stores just in-frame clones and leaves some out. The sample holds 150,000 to 200,000 clones; 84% are singletons and the top ten take more than 1.5%. Study-wide findings and caveats: The authors assumed roughly uniform sequencing depth across donors for presence/absence analyses. Researchers reported that a few CMV-associated chains were confirmed in vitro as CMV antigen-specific. A likely sequencing artifact accounted for one observed cluster of highly shared sequence variants.

The source of this sequence is a man aged 18 to 30 in good health and CMV-seronegative. Source material: PBMCs. The chain employs TRBV5-1 and TRBJ1-6; possibly TRBD1 for D (6 bases). For the CDR3, the DNA is TGCGCCAGCAGCTTGGGACAGGAAAATTCACCCCTCCACTTT. Its protein product is CASSLGQENSPLHF.